A selection of T cell receptor beta chains follows, all from one sample in a study of cytomegalovirus exposure and HLA in healthy donors. The assay was immunoSEQ multiplex PCR, and TCRdb's table has in-frame clones only and misses some. The top ten clones hold approximately 7% of a sample with 150,000 to 200,000 clones, approximately 80% of them seen once. Sequenced: PBMCs. Every receptor here comes from a woman in her 30s in good health and CMV-seropositive. CDR3s include the opening cysteine and the closing phenylalanine or tryptophan. The D gene is left open where the match is weak.

v_gene: TRBV27
d_gene: -
j_gene: TRBJ2-7
CDR3nt: TGTGCCAGCAGTTATCAGGCTTCCTACGAGCAGTACTTC
CDR3aa: CASSYQASYEQYF

v_gene: TRBV6-1
d_gene: TRBD2
j_gene: TRBJ2-1
CDR3nt: TGTGCCAGCAGTGAAAGGTGGTCAGGGATGGGAGGGGATGAGCAGTTCTTC
CDR3aa: CASSERWSGMGGDEQFF

v_gene: TRBV5-4
d_gene: TRBD2
j_gene: TRBJ2-3
CDR3nt: TGTGCCAGCAGCTTAGGGACTAGCCAAGATACGCAGTATTTT
CDR3aa: CASSLGTSQDTQYF

v_gene: TRBV7-3
d_gene: TRBD1
j_gene: TRBJ1-2
CDR3nt: TGTGCCAGCAGCCCCCGACAGGGGGTTAGTTTTGGCTACACCTTC
CDR3aa: CASSPRQGVSFGYTF

v_gene: TRBV9
d_gene: -
j_gene: TRBJ2-2
CDR3nt: TGTGCCAGCAGCCAGGGGGGAACCGGGGAGCTGTTTTTT
CDR3aa: CASSQGGTGELFF

v_gene: TRBV7-3
d_gene: TRBD1
j_gene: TRBJ1-1
CDR3nt: TGTGCCAGCAGCTCCAGGGGGAGTGAGGACACTGAAGCTTTCTTT
CDR3aa: CASSSRGSEDTEAFF

v_gene: TRBV5-4
d_gene: -
j_gene: TRBJ2-2
CDR3nt: TGTGCCAGCAGCTCCAGGGGAATGAACACCGGGGAGCTGTTTTTT
CDR3aa: CASSSRGMNTGELFF

v_gene: TRBV7-9
d_gene: -
j_gene: TRBJ2-3
CDR3nt: TGTGCCAGCAGCTTCAACTACTACACAGATACGCAGTATTTT
CDR3aa: CASSFNYYTDTQYF

v_gene: TRBV9
d_gene: TRBD2
j_gene: TRBJ2-1
CDR3nt: TGTGCCAGCAGCGCCTTAGGGGAGCGGGGGTCCTACAATGAGCAGTTCTTC
CDR3aa: CASSALGERGSYNEQFF

v_gene: TRBV9
d_gene: -
j_gene: TRBJ2-3
CDR3nt: TGTGCCAGCAGCCCCAGGGCCCGAACCACAGATACGCAGTATTTT
CDR3aa: CASSPRARTTDTQYF